Reported below is one TCR beta chain. Antigen: not known. These data are taken from a study of T cell responses to AZD1222 COVID-19 vaccine. The repertoire was sequenced with immunoSEQ multiplex PCR; TCRdb's copy has only in-frame clones and lacks some. The sample yields tens of thousands of clones, approximately 91% seen once. Germline-derived CDR1 and CDR2 are LGHNA and YNFKEQ. This CDR3 is 13 amino acids long. J gave up 1 base and V 11 bases, and 5 bases lay outside the gene matches. Study-wide findings and caveats: Repertoire sampling was restricted to post-peak T cell response timepoints. Donors in the cohort were predominantly white British and more often female, and clonal diversity was possibly underestimated. Reportedly, nearly half of unique spike TCRs recognized epitopes outside B.1.351/B.1.1.7 mutations. Across the whole spike, CD4 TCRs peaked at regions 160-218 and 743-854.

The specimen comprised peripheral blood, sampled on day 0 of AZD1222 vaccination. The sequence was obtained from an adult in good health. The chain joins TRBV4-2 to TRBJ1-1; 9 bases agree with TRBD1. CDR3 nucleotide sequence: TGTGCCTCCCAGGGACAGGGGAACACTGAAGCTTTCTTT. The encoded protein is CASQGQGNTEAFF.